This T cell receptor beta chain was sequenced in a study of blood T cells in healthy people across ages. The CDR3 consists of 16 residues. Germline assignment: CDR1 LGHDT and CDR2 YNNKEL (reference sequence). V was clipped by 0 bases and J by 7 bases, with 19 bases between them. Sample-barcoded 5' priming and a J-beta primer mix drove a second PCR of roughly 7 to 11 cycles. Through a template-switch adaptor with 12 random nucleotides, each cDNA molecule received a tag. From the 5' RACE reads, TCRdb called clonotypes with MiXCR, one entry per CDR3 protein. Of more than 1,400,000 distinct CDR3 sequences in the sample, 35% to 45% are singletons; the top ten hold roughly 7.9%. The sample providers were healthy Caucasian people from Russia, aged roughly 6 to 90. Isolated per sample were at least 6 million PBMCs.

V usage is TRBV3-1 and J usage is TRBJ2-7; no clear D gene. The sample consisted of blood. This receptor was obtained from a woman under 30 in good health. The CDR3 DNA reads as TGTGCCAGCAGCCAAGATCATTTGAGCTCCTACAATGAGCAGTACTTC. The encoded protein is CASSQDHLSSYNEQYF.